This T cell receptor beta chain was observed in a study of T cells in Graves' hyperthyroidism and ophthalmopathy. Study-level results: Blood also showed most of the thyroid clonotypes that were expanded above 0.001.

Researchers took RNA transcripts and amplified the TCR beta CDR3 regions from them. The HTBI primer set served for first-round RT-PCR of the TCR CDR3. TCRdb redid the calling of the multiplex PCR reads with MiXCR, one entry per CDR3 protein. The table records about 570,000 distinct CDR3 sequences, roughly 50% of them present only once. On this clonotype itself: Its antigen is unknown.

Germline V gene sequence: CDR1 SGHRS, CDR2 YFSETQ. The V gene end was trimmed by 2 bases and the J gene end by 1 base; junction bases not matched to a gene: 2. This CDR3 is 16 amino acids long. Researchers barred patients who had uncontrolled infection, other autoimmune disease, pregnancy or lactation. The origin of this receptor is an adult woman with Graves' disease, either hyperthyroidism or ophthalmopathy (not recorded which). The sequenced sample consisted of peripheral blood or thyroid tissue (not recorded which). The genes are TRBV5-1 and TRBJ2-2; TRBD2 matches 10 bases. CDR3 loop: CASSFGTSENTGELFF. DNA of the CDR3: TGCGCCAGCAGCTTCGGGACTAGCGAGAACACCGGGGAGCTGTTTTTT. Complete variable domain (other parts from reference TRBV5-1 and TRBJ2-2): KAGVTQTPRYLIKTRGQQVTLSCSPISGHRSVSWYQQTPGQGLQFLFEYFSETQRNKGNFPGRFSGRQFSNSRSEMNVSTLELGDSALYLCASSFGTSENTGELFFGEGSRLTVL.